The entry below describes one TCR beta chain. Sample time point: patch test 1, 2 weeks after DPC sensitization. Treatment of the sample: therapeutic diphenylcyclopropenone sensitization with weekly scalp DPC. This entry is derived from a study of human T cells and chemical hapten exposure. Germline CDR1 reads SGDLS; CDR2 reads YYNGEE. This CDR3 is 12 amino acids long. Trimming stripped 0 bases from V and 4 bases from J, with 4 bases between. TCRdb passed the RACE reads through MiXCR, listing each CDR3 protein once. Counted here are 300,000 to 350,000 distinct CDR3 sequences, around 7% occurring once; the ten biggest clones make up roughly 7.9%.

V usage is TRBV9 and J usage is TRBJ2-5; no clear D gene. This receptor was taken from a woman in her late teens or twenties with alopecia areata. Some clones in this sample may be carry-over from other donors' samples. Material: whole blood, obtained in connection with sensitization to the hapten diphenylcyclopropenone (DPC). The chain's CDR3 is CASSVEGETQYF. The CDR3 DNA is TGTGCCAGCAGCGTAGAGGGAGAGACCCAGTACTTC.